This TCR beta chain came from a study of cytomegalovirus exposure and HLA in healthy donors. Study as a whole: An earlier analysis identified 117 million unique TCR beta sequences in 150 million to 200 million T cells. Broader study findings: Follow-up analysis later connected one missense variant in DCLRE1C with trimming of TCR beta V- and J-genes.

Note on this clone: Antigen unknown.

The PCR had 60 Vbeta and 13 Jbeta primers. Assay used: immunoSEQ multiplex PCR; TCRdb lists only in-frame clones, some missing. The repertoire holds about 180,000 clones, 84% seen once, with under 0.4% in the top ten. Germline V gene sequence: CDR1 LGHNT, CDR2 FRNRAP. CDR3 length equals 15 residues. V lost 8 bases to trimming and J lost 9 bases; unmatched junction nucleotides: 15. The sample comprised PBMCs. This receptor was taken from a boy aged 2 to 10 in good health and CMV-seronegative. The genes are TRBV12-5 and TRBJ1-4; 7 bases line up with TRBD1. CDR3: CASLAPATGIKKLFF. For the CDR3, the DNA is TGTGCTAGTCTGGCGCCAGCGACAGGGATAAAAAAACTGTTTTTT.